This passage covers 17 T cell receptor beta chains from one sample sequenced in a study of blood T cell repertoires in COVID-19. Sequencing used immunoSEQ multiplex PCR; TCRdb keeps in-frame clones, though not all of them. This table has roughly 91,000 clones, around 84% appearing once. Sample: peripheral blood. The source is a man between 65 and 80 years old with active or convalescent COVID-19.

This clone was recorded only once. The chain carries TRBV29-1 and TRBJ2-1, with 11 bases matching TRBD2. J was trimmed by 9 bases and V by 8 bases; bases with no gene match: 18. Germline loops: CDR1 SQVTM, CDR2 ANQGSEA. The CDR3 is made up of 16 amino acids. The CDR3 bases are TGCAGCTGCCGACGTGGTAGCGGGGGGGCCATGGGTGAGCAGTTCTTC. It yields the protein CSCRRGSGGAMGEQFF.

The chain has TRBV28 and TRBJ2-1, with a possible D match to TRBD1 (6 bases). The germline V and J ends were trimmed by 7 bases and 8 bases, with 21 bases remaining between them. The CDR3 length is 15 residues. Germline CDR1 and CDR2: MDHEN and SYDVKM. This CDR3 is CASTTPRVGGHEQFF. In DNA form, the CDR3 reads TGTGCCAGCACCACCCCTCGGGTAGGGGGACATGAGCAGTTCTTC.

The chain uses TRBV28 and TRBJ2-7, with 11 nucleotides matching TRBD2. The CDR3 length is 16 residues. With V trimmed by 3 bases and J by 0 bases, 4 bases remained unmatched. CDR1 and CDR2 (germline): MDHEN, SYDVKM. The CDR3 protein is CASSFSLAGGSYEQYF. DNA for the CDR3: TGTGCCAGCAGTTTCAGCCTAGCGGGGGGCTCCTACGAGCAGTACTTC.

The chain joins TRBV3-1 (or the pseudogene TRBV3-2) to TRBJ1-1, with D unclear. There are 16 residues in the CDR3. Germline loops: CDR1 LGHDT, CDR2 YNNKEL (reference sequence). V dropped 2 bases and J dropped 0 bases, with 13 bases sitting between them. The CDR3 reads CASSQWATTVNTEAFF. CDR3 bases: TGTGCCAGCAGCCAATGGGCCACCACGGTGAACACTGAAGCTTTCTTT.

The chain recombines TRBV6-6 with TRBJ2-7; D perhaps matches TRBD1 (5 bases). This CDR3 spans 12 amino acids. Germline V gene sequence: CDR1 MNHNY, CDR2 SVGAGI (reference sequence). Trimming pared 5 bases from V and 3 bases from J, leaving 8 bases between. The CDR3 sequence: CASSQQGYEQYF. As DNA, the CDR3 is TGTGCCAGCAGTCAGCAGGGCTACGAGCAGTACTTC.

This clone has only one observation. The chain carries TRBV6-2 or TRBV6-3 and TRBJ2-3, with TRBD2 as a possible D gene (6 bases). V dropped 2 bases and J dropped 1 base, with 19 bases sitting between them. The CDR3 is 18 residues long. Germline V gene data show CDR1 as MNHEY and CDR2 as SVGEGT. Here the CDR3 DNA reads TGTGCCAGCAGTTACGCAGGAGGGGTGGGTAGACGCACAGATACGCAGTATTTT. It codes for CASSYAGGVGRRTDTQYF.

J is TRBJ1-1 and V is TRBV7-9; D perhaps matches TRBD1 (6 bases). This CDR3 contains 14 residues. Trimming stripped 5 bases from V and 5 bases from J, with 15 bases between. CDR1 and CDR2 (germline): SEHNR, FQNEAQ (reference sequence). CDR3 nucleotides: TGTGCCAGCAGCCCAGAGGGGGGGAAAACTGAAGCTTTCTTT. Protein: CASSPEGGKTEAFF.

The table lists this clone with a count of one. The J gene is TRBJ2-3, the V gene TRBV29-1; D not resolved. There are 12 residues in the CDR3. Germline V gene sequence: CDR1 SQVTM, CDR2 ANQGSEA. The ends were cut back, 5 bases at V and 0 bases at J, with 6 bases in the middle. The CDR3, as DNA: TGCAGCGTTTCCGAGAGCACAGATACGCAGTATTTT. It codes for CSVSESTDTQYF.

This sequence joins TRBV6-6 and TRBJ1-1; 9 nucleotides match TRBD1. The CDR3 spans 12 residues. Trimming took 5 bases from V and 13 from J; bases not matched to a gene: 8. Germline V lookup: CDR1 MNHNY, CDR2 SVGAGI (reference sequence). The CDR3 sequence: CASSNTGGGGFF. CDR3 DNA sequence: TGTGCCAGCAGTAACACAGGGGGCGGCGGTTTCTTT.

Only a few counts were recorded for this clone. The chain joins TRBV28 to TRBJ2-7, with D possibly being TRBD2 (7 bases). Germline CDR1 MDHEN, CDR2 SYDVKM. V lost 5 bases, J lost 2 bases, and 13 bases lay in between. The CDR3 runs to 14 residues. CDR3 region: CASSLRGAAYEQYF. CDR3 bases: TGTGCCAGCAGTCTACGGGGGGCAGCCTACGAGCAGTACTTC.

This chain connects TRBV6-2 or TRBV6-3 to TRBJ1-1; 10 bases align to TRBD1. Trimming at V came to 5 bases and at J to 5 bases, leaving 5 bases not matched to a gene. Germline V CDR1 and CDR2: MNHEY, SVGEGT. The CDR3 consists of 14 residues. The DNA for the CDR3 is TGTGCCAGCAGTATTGGACAGGGGGGAACTGAAGCTTTCTTT. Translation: CASSIGQGGTEAFF.

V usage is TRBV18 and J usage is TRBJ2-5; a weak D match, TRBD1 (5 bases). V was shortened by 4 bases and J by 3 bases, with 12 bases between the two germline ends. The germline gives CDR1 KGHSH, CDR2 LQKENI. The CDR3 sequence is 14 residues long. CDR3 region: CASSLDTGEETQYF. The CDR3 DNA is TGTGCCAGCTCACTCGATACAGGAGAAGAGACCCAGTACTTC.

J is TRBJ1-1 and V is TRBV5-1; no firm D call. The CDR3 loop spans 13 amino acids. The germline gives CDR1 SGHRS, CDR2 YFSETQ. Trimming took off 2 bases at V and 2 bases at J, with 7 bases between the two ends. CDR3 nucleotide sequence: TGCGCCAGCAGCTTTACAGCAAACACTGAAGCTTTCTTT. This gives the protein CASSFTANTEAFF.

The CDR3 DNA reads TGTGCCAGCAGCCCCCCGGGGTACACCGGGGAGCTGTTTTTT. Protein: CASSPPGYTGELFF. The rearrangement uses TRBV6-5 and TRBJ2-2, with D tentatively TRBD2 (5 bases). The CDR3 is made up of 14 amino acids. V was shortened by 6 bases and J by 3 bases, with 11 bases between the two germline ends. Germline loops: CDR1 MNHEY, CDR2 SVGAGI.

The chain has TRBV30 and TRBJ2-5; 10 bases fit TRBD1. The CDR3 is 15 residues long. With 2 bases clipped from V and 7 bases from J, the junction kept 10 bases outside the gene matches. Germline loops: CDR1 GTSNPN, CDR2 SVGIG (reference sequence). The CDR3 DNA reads TGTGCCTGGAGTCCCGAGACAGGGGGCGCGGGGACCCAGTACTTC. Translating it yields CAWSPETGGAGTQYF.

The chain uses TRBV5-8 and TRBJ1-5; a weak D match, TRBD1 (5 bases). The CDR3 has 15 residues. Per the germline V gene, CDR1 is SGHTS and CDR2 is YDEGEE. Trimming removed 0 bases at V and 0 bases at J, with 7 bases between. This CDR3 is CASSLVDSSNQPQHF. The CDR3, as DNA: TGTGCCAGCAGCTTGGTTGACAGTAGCAATCAGCCCCAGCATTTT.

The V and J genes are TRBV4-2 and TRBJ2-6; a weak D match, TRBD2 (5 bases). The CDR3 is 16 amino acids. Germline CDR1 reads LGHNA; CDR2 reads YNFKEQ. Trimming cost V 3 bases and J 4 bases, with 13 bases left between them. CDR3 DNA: TGTGCCAGCAGCCAGGATGCTAGCACGGGGGCCAACGTCCTGACTTTC. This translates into CASSQDASTGANVLTF.